These 9 T cell receptor beta chains originate from one sample sequenced in a study of TET2 disruption in CD19-targeted CAR T cells. Profiled with immunoSEQ multiplex PCR; TCRdb holds only in-frame clones, not every one. In all, the sample yields under 30,000 clones. Documented treatment: autologous CTL019 cells: CD19 CAR with 4-1BB and CD3 zeta domains. No cognate antigen is known for these TCRs. Sequencing used CD8- CAR+ T cells sorted from cultured blood T cells, obtained for CD19 CAR T cell therapy. Subset denoted: CD8-negative CAR-positive T cells from the infusion product. These receptors came from an older man with chronic lymphocytic leukemia.

To note about this clone: Read coverage stops 3 residues before the CDR3 terminus; the germline J gene supplies the remainder. The chain combines TRBV19 with TRBJ1-2; maybe TRBD1 (6 bases). CDR1 is LNHDA, CDR2 SQIVND, per germline (reference sequence). Deletions cut 6 bases from V and 3 bases from J, with 11 bases between. This CDR3 comprises 13 residues. CDR3 amino acids: CASRARGDYGYTF. CDR3 DNA (partial): TGTGCCAGTAGGGCCAGGGGAGACTATGGC.

A remark on this clone: The CDR3 extends 3 residues past the end of the read, so its final part is completed from the germline J gene. J is TRBJ2-4 and V is TRBV30, with 11 bases aligning to TRBD1. Germline V lookup: CDR1 GTSNPN, CDR2 SVGIG (reference sequence). The CDR3 consists of 13 residues. The CDR3 spells CAYGQGAWETQYF. The covered CDR3 bases are TGTGCCTATGGACAGGGGGCATGGGAGACT.

In the case of this clone: The sequenced fragment ends 3 residues before the CDR3 boundary, so the rest is inferred from the germline J gene. J is TRBJ2-3 and V is TRBV19; TRBD1 aligns across 9 bases. This CDR3 region has 13 residues. The V segment lost 8 bases and the J segment 4 bases; nucleotides outside the gene matches: 4. Germline CDR1 LNHDA, CDR2 SQIVND (reference sequence). CDR3 DNA (partial): TGTGCCAGTGGGACAGGGTGGGCAGATACG. It specifies CASGTGWADT. The full CDR3 sequence reads CASGTGWADTQYF.

Note on this clone: The sequence runs out 3 residues before the end of the CDR3; the remainder is reconstructed from the germline J gene. The chain employs TRBV5-4 and TRBJ1-2, with 9 bases aligning to TRBD1. Per the germline V gene, CDR1 is SGHNT and CDR2 is YYREEE (reference sequence). J was trimmed by 4 bases and V by 4 bases; bases with no gene match: 8. CDR3 length: 15 amino acids. The CDR3 sequence: CASSPTGGAVYGYTF. CDR3 bases read: TGTGCCAGCAGCCCAACAGGGGGCGCGGTCTATGGC.

This CDR3 reads CASSFQNSPLHF. The sequenced CDR3 bases are TGTGCCAGCAGTTTCCAGAATTCACCC. V usage is TRBV28 and J usage is TRBJ1-6, with no clear D. Coverage ceases 3 residues before the CDR3 finishes, and the germline J gene fills in the end. Trimming left V 3 bases short and J 7 bases short, with 4 bases between. Germline values: CDR1 MDHEN, CDR2 SYDVKM. CDR3 length: 12 amino acids.

On this clone: Sequencing ends 3 residues short of the CDR3 end; the germline J gene provides the rest. The chain employs TRBV18 and TRBJ2-4; maybe TRBD2 (5 bases). The CDR3 loop spans 13 amino acids. The germline V gene has CDR1 KGHSH and CDR2 LQKENI. CDR3 DNA, as far as it was read: TGTGCCAGCTCACCTCTAGAGAGTGGAGGT. This translates into CASSPLESGG. The full CDR3 reads CASSPLESGGQYF.

About this clone: The read falls 3 residues short of the CDR3 end, and the missing part is taken from the germline J gene. The chain carries TRBV27 and TRBJ1-2; TRBD1 might be the D (5 bases). V lost 3 bases to trimming and J lost 1 base, with 24 bases between them. This CDR3 spans 19 amino acids. CDR1 and CDR2 (germline): MNHEY, SMNVEV (reference sequence). CDR3 bases read: TGTGCCAGCAGTTTCTCCGGGGGGAGGGGCGCGGGGGGTAACTATGGC. This sequence encodes CASSFSGGRGAGGNYG. In full, the CDR3 reads CASSFSGGRGAGGNYGYTF.

Details on this clone: The read stops 3 residues short of the end of the CDR3; the missing end is completed from the germline J gene. The rearrangement joins TRBV20-1 to TRBJ2-4, with D perhaps TRBD1 or TRBD2 (5 bases each). Germline V CDR1 and CDR2: DFQATT, SNEGSKA (reference sequence). This CDR3 is built from 14 residues. The DNA read from the CDR3 is TGCAGTGCTAGAGACGAGGGGTTTAACTATGGT. Translated, it gives CSARDEGFNYG. In full, the CDR3 is CSARDEGFNYGQYF.

With regard to this clone: The read terminates 3 residues before the CDR3 end, so the remaining end is supplied by the germline J gene. V gene TRBV5-5 combines with J gene TRBJ1-4; possible D gene TRBD1, 5 bases. The CDR3 spans 14 residues. CDR1 and CDR2 (germline): SGHKS, YYEKEE (reference sequence). The sequenced CDR3 bases are TGTGCCAGCAGCTTTCAGGGAAATAATTCACCA. Translation gives CASSFQGNNSP. The full CDR3 reads CASSFQGNNSPLFF.